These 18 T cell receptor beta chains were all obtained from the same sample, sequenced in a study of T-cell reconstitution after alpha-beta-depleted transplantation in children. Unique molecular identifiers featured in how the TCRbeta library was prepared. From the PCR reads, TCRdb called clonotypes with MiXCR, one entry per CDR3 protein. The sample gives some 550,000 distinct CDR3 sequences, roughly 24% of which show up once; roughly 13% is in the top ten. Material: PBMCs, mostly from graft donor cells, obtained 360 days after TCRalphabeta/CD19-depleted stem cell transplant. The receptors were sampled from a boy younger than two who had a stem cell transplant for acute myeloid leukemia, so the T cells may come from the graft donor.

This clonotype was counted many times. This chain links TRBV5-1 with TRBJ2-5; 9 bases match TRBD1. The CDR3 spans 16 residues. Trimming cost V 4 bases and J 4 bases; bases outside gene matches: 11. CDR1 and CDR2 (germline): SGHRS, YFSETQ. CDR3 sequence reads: CASSQSPGQGGETQYF. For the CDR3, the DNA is TGCGCCAGCAGCCAGTCCCCGGGACAGGGAGGAGAGACCCAGTACTTC.

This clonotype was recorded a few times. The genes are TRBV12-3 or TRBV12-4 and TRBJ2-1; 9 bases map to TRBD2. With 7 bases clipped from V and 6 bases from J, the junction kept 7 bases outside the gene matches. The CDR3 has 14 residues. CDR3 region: CASTQGLAFNEQFF. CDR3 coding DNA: TGTGCCAGCACCCAGGGACTAGCCTTCAATGAGCAGTTCTTC.

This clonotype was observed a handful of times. The CDR3, as DNA: TGTGCCAGCAGCCCTCGACAGGACTCTGGAAACACCATATATTTT. It translates to CASSPRQDSGNTIYF. The gene calls are TRBV3-1 and TRBJ1-3; tentative D call: TRBD1 (6 bases). This CDR3 comprises 15 residues. CDR1 and CDR2 from the germline V gene are LGHDT and YNNKEL (reference sequence). The germline V and J ends were trimmed by 4 bases and 0 bases, with 10 bases remaining between them.

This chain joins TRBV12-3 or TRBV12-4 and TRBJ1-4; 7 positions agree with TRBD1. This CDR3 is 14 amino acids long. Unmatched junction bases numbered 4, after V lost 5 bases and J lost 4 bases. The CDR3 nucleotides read TGTGCCAGCAGTCCCACAGGGGTTAATGAAAAACTGTTTTTT. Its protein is CASSPTGVNEKLFF.

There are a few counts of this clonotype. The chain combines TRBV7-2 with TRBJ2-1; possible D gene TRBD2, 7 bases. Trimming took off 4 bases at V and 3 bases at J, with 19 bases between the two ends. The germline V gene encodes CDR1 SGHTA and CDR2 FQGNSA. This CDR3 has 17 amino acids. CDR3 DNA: TGTGCCAGCAGCTGGGGAGGGGGGGATGTTGGCTACAATGAGCAGTTCTTC. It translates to CASSWGGGDVGYNEQFF.

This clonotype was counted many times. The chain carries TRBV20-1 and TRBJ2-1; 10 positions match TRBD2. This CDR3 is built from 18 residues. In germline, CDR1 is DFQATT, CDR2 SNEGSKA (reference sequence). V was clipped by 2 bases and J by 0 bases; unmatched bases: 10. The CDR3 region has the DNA TGCAGTGCTAGACCAGCGGGGGGGCCTGGGAGCTCCTACAATGAGCAGTTCTTC. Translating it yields CSARPAGGPGSSYNEQFF.

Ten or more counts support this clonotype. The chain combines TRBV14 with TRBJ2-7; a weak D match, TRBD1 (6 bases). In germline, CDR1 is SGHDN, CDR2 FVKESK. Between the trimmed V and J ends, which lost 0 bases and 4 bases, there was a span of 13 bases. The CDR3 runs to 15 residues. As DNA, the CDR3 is TGTGCCAGCAGCCAAGAACGCAGGGGCTCGTACGAGCAGTACGTC. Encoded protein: CASSQERRGSYEQYV.

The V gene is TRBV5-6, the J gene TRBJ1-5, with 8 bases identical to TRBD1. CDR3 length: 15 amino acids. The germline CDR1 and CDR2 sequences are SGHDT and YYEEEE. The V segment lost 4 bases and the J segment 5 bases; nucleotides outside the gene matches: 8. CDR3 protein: CASSLGTGDYQPQHF. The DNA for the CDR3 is TGTGCCAGCAGCCTCGGGACAGGTGACTATCAGCCCCAGCATTTT.

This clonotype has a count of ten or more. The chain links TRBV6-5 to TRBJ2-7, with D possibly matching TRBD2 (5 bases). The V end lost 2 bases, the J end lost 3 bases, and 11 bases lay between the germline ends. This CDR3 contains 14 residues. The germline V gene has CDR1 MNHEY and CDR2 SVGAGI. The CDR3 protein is CASSYGGESYEQYF. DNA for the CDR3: TGTGCCAGCAGTTACGGTGGGGAGAGCTACGAGCAGTACTTC.

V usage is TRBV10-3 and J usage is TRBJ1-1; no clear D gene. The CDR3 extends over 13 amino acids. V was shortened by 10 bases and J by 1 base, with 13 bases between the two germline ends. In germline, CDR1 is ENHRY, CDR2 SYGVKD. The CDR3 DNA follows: TGTGCCACCAGACCCCCACCGAACACTGAAGCTTTCTTT. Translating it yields CATRPPPNTEAFF.

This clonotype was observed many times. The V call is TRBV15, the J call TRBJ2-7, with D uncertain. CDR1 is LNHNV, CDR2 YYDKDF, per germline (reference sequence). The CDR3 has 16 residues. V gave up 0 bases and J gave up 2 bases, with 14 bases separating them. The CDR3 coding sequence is TGTGCCACCAGCAGAGATCTATCGAACATTCCCTACGAGCAGTACGTC. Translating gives CATSRDLSNIPYEQYV.

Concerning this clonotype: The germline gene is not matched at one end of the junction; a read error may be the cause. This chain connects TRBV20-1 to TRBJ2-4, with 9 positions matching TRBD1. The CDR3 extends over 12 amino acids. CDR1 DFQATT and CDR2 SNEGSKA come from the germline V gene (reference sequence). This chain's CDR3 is CSAFDRGNILYF. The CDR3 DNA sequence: TGCAGTGCTTTTGACAGGGGGAACATTCTGTACTTC.

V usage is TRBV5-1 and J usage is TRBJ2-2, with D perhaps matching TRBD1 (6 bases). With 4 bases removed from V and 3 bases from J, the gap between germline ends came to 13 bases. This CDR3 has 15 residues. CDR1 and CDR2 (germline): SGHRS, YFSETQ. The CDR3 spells CASSISGADTGELFF. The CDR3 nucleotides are TGCGCCAGCAGCATCTCAGGGGCCGACACCGGGGAGCTGTTTTTT.

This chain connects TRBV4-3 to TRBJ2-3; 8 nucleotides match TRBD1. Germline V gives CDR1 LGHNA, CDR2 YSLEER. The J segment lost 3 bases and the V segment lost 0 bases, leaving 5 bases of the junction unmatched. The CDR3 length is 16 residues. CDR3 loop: CASSQDTGGRTDTQYF. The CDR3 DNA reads TGCGCCAGCAGCCAAGATACAGGGGGAAGGACAGATACGCAGTATTTT.

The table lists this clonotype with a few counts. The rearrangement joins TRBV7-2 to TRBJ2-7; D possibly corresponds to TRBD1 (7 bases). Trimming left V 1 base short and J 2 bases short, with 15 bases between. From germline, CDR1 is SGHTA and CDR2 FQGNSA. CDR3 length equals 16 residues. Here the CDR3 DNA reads TGTGCCAGCAGCTTAGTAGGCGGGACAGCTACCTACGAGCAGTACTTC. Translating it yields CASSLVGGTATYEQYF.

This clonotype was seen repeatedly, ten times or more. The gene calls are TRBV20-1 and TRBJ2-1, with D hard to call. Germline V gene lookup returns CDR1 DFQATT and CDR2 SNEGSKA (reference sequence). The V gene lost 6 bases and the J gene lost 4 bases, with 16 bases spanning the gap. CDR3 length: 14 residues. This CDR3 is CSATDPGLYNEQFF. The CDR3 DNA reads TGCAGTGCGACGGATCCAGGATTATACAATGAGCAGTTCTTC.

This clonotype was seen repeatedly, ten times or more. This chain's CDR3 is CASSLGGHEQYF. DNA of the CDR3: TGTGCCAGCAGTTTAGGAGGGCACGAGCAGTACTTC. The rearrangement links TRBV27 to TRBJ2-7; perhaps TRBD2 as D (6 bases). CDR3 length: 12 amino acids. In germline, CDR1 is MNHEY, CDR2 SMNVEV (reference sequence). V dropped 2 bases and J dropped 5 bases, with 7 bases sitting between them.

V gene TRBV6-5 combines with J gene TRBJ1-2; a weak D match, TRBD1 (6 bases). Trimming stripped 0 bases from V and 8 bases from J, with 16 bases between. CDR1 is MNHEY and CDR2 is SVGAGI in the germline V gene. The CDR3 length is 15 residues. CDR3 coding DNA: TGTGCCAGCAGTTACTCCCCTTTGGGGGCGGAAGGCTACACCTTC. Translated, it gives CASSYSPLGAEGYTF.